This T cell receptor beta chain was recovered during a study of cytomegalovirus exposure and HLA in healthy donors. Study results and caveats: High specificity and sensitivity for cytomegalovirus status were reported for the classifier. CMV antigen specificity of a few CMV-associated chains was confirmed in vitro. Overall, approximately 180 TCR beta chains were annotated as cytomegalovirus-associated.

Comment on this clone: The antigen remains undetermined.

The repertoire was sequenced with immunoSEQ multiplex PCR; TCRdb's copy has only in-frame clones and lacks some. The sample includes about 78,000 clones, around 96% of them seen just once. The V end lost 0 bases, the J end lost 5 bases, and 5 bases lay between the germline ends. Germline assignment: CDR1 SGHRS and CDR2 YFSETQ. CDR3 length: 13 residues. Sequenced material: PBMCs. The chain uses TRBV5-1 and TRBJ2-2, with D perhaps TRBD2 (5 bases). The TCR originated in a man in his late teens or twenties in good health and CMV-seropositive. CDR3 sequence reads: CASSLAGTGELFF. In nucleotides, the CDR3 is TGCGCCAGCAGCTTGGCGGGGACCGGGGAGCTGTTTTTT.